This TCR beta chain stems from a study of blood T cell repertoires in COVID-19. On the study more broadly: Italy, Spain and the United States were the sources of the convalescent and acute COVID-19 samples.

The CDR3 has 13 amino acids. Germline CDR1 and CDR2: MRHNA and SNTAGT. V dropped 4 bases and J dropped 6 bases, with 9 bases sitting between them. Original processing methods: Amplification from reference gene primers served as the basis for estimated nucleated cell counts. The protocol was immunoSEQ multiplex PCR, while the TCRdb copy is restricted to in-frame clones and leaves out a portion. For V, J and clone size, that table is used; D and trimming come from the DNA. Of a few hundred thousand clones in the sample, around four fifths were seen once. The sequence was collected from a young man who had recovered from COVID-19. The sequenced sample consisted of peripheral blood. The gene calls are TRBV6-4 and TRBJ2-2, with a tentative D call TRBD2 (6 bases). The CDR3 here is CASSAGDSGELFF. In nucleotides, the CDR3 is TGTGCCAGCAGTGCGGGGGATTCCGGGGAGCTGTTTTTT.